This T cell receptor (beta chain) was identified in a study of blood T cell repertoires in COVID-19. Study summary: Sample material is recorded as cDNA or gDNA derived from T cells, B-cell-depleted T cells, or PBMCs.

Living in about two dozen US areas, the participants were between roughly 18 and 90 years of age. Recovered status in Cohort 3 required two negative PCRs, clearance, or symptom resolution. Per the original methods: The assay estimated nucleated cells by amplifying reference gene primers. The repertoire was sequenced with immunoSEQ multiplex PCR; TCRdb's copy has only in-frame clones and lacks some. V and J calls and clone size come straight from that table; D and trimming were deduced from the DNA. The sample has about 370,000 clones; approximately 92% are singletons. Looked up from germline, CDR1 is MDHEN and CDR2 is SYDVKM. The CDR3 spans 15 residues. V was pared by 7 bases and J by 0 bases, with 13 bases between.

The receptor's source is a man aged 18-30 years who had recovered from COVID-19. This sequence joins TRBV28 and TRBJ1-3; D remains unclear. Sequenced input: PBMCs or T cells enriched from blood (not recorded which). The CDR3 loop is CASTPRDRSGNTIYF. The CDR3 nucleotides are TGTGCCAGCACCCCCCGGGATCGCTCTGGAAACACCATATATTTT. Supplemented by reference TRBV28 and TRBJ1-3, the full variable domain reads DVKVTQSSRYLVKRTGEKVFLECVQDMDHENMFWYRQDPGLGLRLIYFSYDVKMKEKGDIPEGYSVSREKKERFSLILESASTNQTSMYLCASTPRDRSGNTIYFGEGSWLTVV.